The present entry profiles one T cell receptor (beta chain) with its context. What it binds is not known. The CDR3 is 15 residues long. CDR1 and CDR2 from the germline V gene are MGHRA and YSYEKL. The V end lost 1 base, the J end lost 4 bases, and 10 bases lay between the germline ends. Repertoires were generated with immunoSEQ multiplex PCR, while TCRdb's copy carries only in-frame clones and drops some. The table shows about 48,000 clones, with 86% occurring only once. These data are taken from a study of radiotherapy plus CTLA-4 blockade in lung cancer. Study as a whole: Objective response was observed in more than 15% of patients, and disease control in less than 35%. Findings and caveats of the study: According to reports, early shifts in blood T cell clones, alongside interferon-beta, forecast response most accurately. Researchers report tumor-derived TCR clones expanding in blood after radiotherapy plus ipilimumab.

People whose metastatic non-small-cell lung cancer was chemo-refractory got focal radiation along with CTLA-4 blockade by ipilimumab. The specimen comprised peripheral blood, sampled from a patient treated with radiotherapy plus ipilimumab. The clonotype comes from a human donor with non-small cell lung cancer that progressed on radiotherapy plus ipilimumab. Some clones in this sample may be carry-over from other donors' samples. The gene calls are TRBV4-1 and TRBJ1-4; no clear D gene. CDR3 bases: TGCGCCAGCAGCCAAGTCTTCTTCAGTAATGAAAAACTGTTTTTT. Its translation: CASSQVFFSNEKLFF.